Following are 2 T cell receptor beta chains from one sample sequenced in a study of siplizumab effects on memory and regulatory T cells. The method was immunoSEQ multiplex PCR; TCRdb's version includes in-frame clones alone and lacks a portion of them. Found here are some 97,000 clones, more than 90% of them singletons; the top ten hold roughly 2.7%. The specimen sequenced was CD4+ T cells sorted from blood. The receptors originated from a human donor in good health. Some clones in this sample may be carry-over from other donors' samples.

The V and J genes are TRBV14 and TRBJ2-1; 10 bases line up with TRBD2. The trim removed 6 bases at V and 4 bases at J, leaving 6 bases unmatched. CDR1 and CDR2 from the germline V gene are SGHDN and FVKESK. The CDR3 totals 15 residues. The CDR3 loop is CASSKRTSGYNEQFF. CDR3 sequence (DNA): TGTGCCAGCAGTAAAAGGACTAGCGGATACAATGAGCAGTTCTTC.

The chain joins TRBV18 to TRBJ1-1; no clear D. From germline, CDR1 is KGHSH and CDR2 LQKENI. The germline V and J ends were trimmed by 6 bases and 1 base, with 15 bases remaining between them. The CDR3 runs 15 residues. The DNA of the CDR3 is TGTGCCAGCTCCTCGCCGGGTCGGAGGAACACTGAAGCTTTCTTT. Its translation is CASSSPGRRNTEAFF.